The source of this TCR beta chain is a study of blood T cell repertoires in COVID-19. Study details: Sites in the United States, Italy and Spain provided acute and convalescent COVID-19 samples.

The method was immunoSEQ multiplex PCR; TCRdb's version includes in-frame clones alone and lacks a portion of them. The data show roughly 120,000 clones, over 75% seen once. Trimming removed 0 bases from V and 6 bases from J; junction bases left unmatched: 5. This CDR3 is built from 15 residues. Germline CDR1 LNHNV, CDR2 YYDKDF (reference sequence). There are a few counts of this clone. Sequenced input: peripheral blood. V usage is TRBV15 and J usage is TRBJ2-1; 7 nucleotides align to TRBD2. This clonotype was obtained from a woman of 80 years or more with active or convalescent COVID-19. The CDR3 DNA is TGTGCCACCAGCAGAGATAGGGCTAGCGGCAATGAGCAGTTCTTC. Protein product: CATSRDRASGNEQFF. The full variable domain, completed using reference TRBV15 and TRBJ2-1, is DAMVIQNPRYQVTQFGKPVTLSCSQTLNHNVMYWYQQKSSQAPKLLFHYYDKDFNNEADTPDNFQSRRPNTSFCFLDIRSPGLGDTAMYLCATSRDRASGNEQFFGPGTRLTVL.